One sample yielded the 13 T cell receptor beta chains listed below, sequenced in a study of monozygotic twins with inflammatory bowel disease. TCRdb reworked the 5' RACE reads into one entry per CDR3 protein, no DNA. The sample's table shows around 210,000 distinct CDR3 sequences. Sequencing input: blood. These receptors originate from a human donor with ulcerative colitis or Crohn's disease, or a healthy co-twin of an affected twin (not recorded which).

The chain carries TRBV20-1 and TRBJ2-7; TCRdb picks TRBD1, but there is no DNA to check that call. The V gene's germline CDR1 is DFQATT and CDR2 SNEGSKA (reference sequence). This CDR3 has 13 residues. CDR3 residues: CSVAGQGAFEQYF.

The V call is TRBV4-1, the J call TRBJ2-3. The CDR3 is made up of 15 amino acids. Germline-derived CDR1 and CDR2 are MGHRA and YSYEKL. The CDR3 is CASSQDPGNTDTQYF.

This sequence joins TRBV6-5 and TRBJ2-1; the D call of TRBD1 rests on TCRdb alone, since no DNA is present to check it. This CDR3 contains 18 residues. Looked up from germline, CDR1 is MNHEY and CDR2 is SVGAGI. The CDR3 loop is CASSSPFASGGLLNEQFF.

The chain links TRBV7-2 to TRBJ2-3; checking the TCRdb D call of TRBD2 is not possible without DNA. The length of the CDR3 is 16 residues. Germline V gene sequence: CDR1 SGHTA, CDR2 FQGNSA. This CDR3 reads CASSLAVAGGQDTQYF.

The chain employs TRBV20-1 and TRBJ1-2; TCRdb's D call, TRBD1, is unchecked because there is no DNA. Germline lookup yields CDR1 DFQATT and CDR2 SNEGSKA (reference sequence). The CDR3 length is 12 residues. This CDR3 is CSAGTGNYGYTF.

The rearrangement uses TRBV10-3 and TRBJ2-7; TCRdb names TRBD1, which stays unverified in the absence of DNA. Germline-derived CDR1 and CDR2 are ENHRY and SYGVKD. The CDR3 loop spans 15 amino acids. The CDR3 loop is CAISERGTGGNEQYF.

The V and J genes are TRBV7-2 and TRBJ2-1. The CDR3 totals 14 residues. Germline-derived CDR1 and CDR2 are SGHTA and FQGNSA. The CDR3 protein is CASSHLGSYNEQFF.

The CDR3 protein is CASSEDGYGYTF. The chain uses TRBV7-6 and TRBJ1-2. Per germline, CDR1 SGHVS and CDR2 FNYEAQ. CDR3 size: 12 residues.

V usage is TRBV29-1 and J usage is TRBJ2-7. This CDR3 is 14 amino acids long. The germline V gene encodes CDR1 SQVTM and CDR2 ANQGSEA. The CDR3: CSVHDTGGPYEQYF.

This rearrangement joins TRBV20-1 to TRBJ1-6; TCRdb gives TRBD1 as the D gene, but with no DNA this cannot be confirmed. CDR1 is DFQATT and CDR2 is SNEGSKA in the germline V gene (reference sequence). The CDR3 is 13 amino acids. CDR3 in amino acids: CSTGSDWNSPLHF.

The chain has TRBV6-2 or TRBV6-3 and TRBJ1-1. This CDR3 region has 15 residues. The germline V gene has CDR1 MNHEY and CDR2 SVGEGT. The CDR3 sequence is CASSYSKGRNTEAFF.

The chain recombines TRBV19 with TRBJ2-2. The CDR3 contains 15 residues. Germline V lookup: CDR1 LNHDA, CDR2 SQIVND (reference sequence). This chain's CDR3 is CASHATAPNTGELFF.

The rearrangement links TRBV30 to TRBJ1-4. There are 13 residues in the CDR3. Germline CDR1 and CDR2: GTSNPN and SVGIG (reference sequence). The chain's CDR3 is CACLGLANEKLFF.